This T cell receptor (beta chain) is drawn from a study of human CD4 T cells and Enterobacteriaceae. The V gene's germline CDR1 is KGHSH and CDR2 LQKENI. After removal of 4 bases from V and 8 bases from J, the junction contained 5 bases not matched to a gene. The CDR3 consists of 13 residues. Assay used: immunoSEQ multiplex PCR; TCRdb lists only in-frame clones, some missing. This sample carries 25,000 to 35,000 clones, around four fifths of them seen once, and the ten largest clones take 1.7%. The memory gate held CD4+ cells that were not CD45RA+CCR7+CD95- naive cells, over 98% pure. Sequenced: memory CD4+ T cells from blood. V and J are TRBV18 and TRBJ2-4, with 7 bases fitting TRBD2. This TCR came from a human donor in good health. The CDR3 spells CASSQGAGDIQYF. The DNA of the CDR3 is TGTGCCAGCTCACAAGGGGCGGGGGACATTCAGTACTTC.